Given below is one T cell receptor beta chain in context. This sample stems from a study of PD-L1 blockade in urothelial cancer. Study in general: Administration of atezolizumab to patients began around 2014, at 1,200 mg intravenously every 3 weeks. Peripheral blood specimens exhibited a median yield of roughly 140,000 T cells.

The CDR3 runs to 15 residues. Trimming removed 2 bases from V and 3 bases from J; junction bases left unmatched: 4. The V gene's germline CDR1 is MNHEY and CDR2 SVGAGI. Clones were read by immunoSEQ multiplex PCR, and TCRdb kept only the in-frame ones, dropping some. This sample has fewer than 60,000 clones, with around 80% found just once. Noted time point: pretreatment peripheral blood. The starting material was PBMCs, obtained around atezolizumab (anti-PD-L1) treatment. The chain employs TRBV6-5 and TRBJ2-7; 10 nucleotides align to TRBD1. This receptor was taken from a man aged 65-85 years with urothelial cancer. This chain's CDR3 is CASSYGDRGGYEQYF. The CDR3 nucleotides are TGTGCCAGCAGTTACGGGGACAGGGGTGGCTACGAGCAGTACTTC.